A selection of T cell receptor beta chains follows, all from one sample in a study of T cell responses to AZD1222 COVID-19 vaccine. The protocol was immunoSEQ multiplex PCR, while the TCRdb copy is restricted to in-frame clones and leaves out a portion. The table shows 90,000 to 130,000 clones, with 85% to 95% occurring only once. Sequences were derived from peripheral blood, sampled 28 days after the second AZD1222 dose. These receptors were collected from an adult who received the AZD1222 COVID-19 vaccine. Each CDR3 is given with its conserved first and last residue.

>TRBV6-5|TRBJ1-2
CASGYDWGEGYTF
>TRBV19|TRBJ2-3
CASSLRPEGTDTQYF
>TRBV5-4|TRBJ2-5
CASSPGTSGRALTETQYF
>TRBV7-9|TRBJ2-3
CASSSGTGNTDTQYF
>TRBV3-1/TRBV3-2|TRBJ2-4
CASSWVSGNAKNIQYF
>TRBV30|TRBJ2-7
CAWSVTRDYHEQYF
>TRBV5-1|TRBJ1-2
CASSWGPHSGYTF
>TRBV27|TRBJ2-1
CASSYSSYNEQFF
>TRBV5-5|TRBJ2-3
CASSLVGGPSITDTQYF
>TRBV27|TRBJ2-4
CASSPGTPNIQYF
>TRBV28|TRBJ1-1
CASNSGGRMNTEAFF
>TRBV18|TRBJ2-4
CASSPPGDRENIQYF
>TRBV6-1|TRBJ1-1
CASSETRTEAFF
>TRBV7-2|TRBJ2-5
CASSTPGLARQETQYF
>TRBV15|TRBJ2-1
CATSRVQLAVNNEQFF
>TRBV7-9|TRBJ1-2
CASRPTGLAYGYTF
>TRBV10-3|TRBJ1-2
CAISANSFNYGYTF
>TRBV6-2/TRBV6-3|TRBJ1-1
CASNYGPAEAFF
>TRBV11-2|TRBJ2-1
CASSKLRGRTVGNEQFF
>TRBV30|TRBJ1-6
CAWTSQQALGSPLHF
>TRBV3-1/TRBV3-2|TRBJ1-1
CASSSPRGAGTEAFF
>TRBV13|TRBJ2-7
CASRGTSQKDYEQYF
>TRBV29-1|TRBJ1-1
CSAVRTEAFF
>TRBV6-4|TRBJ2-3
CASSAGATDTQYF
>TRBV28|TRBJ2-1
CASRPGGQGSYNEQFF
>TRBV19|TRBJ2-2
CASSIDVPPDLFF
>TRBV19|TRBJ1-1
CASSIVGGSTEAFF
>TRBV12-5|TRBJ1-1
CASGFRTGGHVLNTEAFF
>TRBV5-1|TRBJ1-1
CASSPRPDRANTEAFF
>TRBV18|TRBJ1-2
CASSPTATPNYGYTF
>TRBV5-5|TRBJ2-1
CASSPVPVGSNNNEQFF
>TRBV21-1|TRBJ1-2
CASSKGGVNYGYTF
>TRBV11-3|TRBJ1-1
CASSWVGRTEAFF
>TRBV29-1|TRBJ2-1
CSVEDLRTSANRGEQFF
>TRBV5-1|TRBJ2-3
CASSTRGDTQYF
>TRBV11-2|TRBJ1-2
CASSLDRTSRGGYTF
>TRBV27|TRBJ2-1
CASSLRAKNEQFF
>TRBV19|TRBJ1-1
CASSPPRTGGLGGTEAFF
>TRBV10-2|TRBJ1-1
CASSDRGPEAFF
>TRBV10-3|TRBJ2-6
CAVPRDPSSGANVLTF
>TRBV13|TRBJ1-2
CASSLGTPTTDGYTF
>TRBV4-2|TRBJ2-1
CASSSQEGGIENEQFF
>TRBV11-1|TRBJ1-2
CASSFQGNYGYTF
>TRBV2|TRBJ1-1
CASKDNSNTEAFF
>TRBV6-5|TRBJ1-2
CASSYSGARGYTF
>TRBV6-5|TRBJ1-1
CASLRARGLPEAFF
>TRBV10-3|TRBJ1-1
CAISEPKAGGYTEAFF
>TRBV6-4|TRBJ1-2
CASSENPAGRRRYYGYTF
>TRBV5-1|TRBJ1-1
CASSLLPRGDEAFF
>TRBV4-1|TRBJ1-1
CASSQDGRVEAFF
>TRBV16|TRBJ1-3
CASSQLRTLLSGNTIYF
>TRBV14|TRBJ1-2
CASSQRTVYGYTF
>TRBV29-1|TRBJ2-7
CSVGPTSGSLREQYF
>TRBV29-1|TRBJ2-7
CSVARLIERDEQYF